Each of the 14 T cell receptor beta chains below was sequenced from the same sample in a study of CXCR3-negative and CXCR3-positive naive CD8 T cells. All TRB cDNA libraries came from 5' RACE performed with UMI labels. TCRdb processed the 5' RACE reads again and assigns one entry to each CDR3 protein, with no DNA. The sample data list 150,000 or so distinct CDR3 sequences. Sequenced: naive CXCR3- CD8+ T cells from blood. Indicated subset: CD45RO-CCR7+CD27+CD95- naive CD8+ T cells lacking CXCR3 (TNR3-). The receptors originated from a human donor in good health. Some clones in this sample may be carry-over from other donors' samples.

The chain employs TRBV6-4 and TRBJ2-7; the TCRdb call, TRBD1, lacks DNA for checking. The CDR3 loop spans 15 amino acids. Germline CDR1 is MRHNA and CDR2 is SNTAGT. The chain's CDR3 is CASSDWGDGYYEQYF.

The chain carries TRBV5-1 and TRBJ1-2; TCRdb names TRBD1, which stays unverified in the absence of DNA. CDR1 is SGHRS, CDR2 YFSETQ, per germline. The length of the CDR3 is 14 residues. The CDR3 sequence is CASSLVSQFHGYTF.

The chain recombines TRBV28 with TRBJ2-6. CDR3 length: 17 amino acids. Germline V gene data show CDR1 as MDHEN and CDR2 as SYDVKM. CDR3 residues: CASTFRSVVSGANVLTF.

This chain uses TRBV27 with TRBJ2-7; the TCRdb call, TRBD1, lacks DNA for checking. This CDR3 region has 15 residues. From germline, CDR1 is MNHEY and CDR2 SMNVEV (reference sequence). The chain's CDR3 is CASSWGTGGLYEQYF.

This sequence joins TRBV5-1 and TRBJ2-1. Germline CDR1 SGHRS, CDR2 YFSETQ. The CDR3 spans 11 residues. CDR3 sequence reads: CASSLRDEQFF.

This chain joins TRBV7-9 and TRBJ2-1; no DNA is available, so the TRBD1 call from TCRdb remains unchecked. The CDR3 runs to 18 residues. Germline loops: CDR1 SEHNR, CDR2 FQNEAQ (reference sequence). CDR3 region: CASRGDRVGTTSMNEQFF.

J is TRBJ2-7 and V is TRBV6-5; the TCRdb call, TRBD1, lacks DNA for checking. CDR1 is MNHEY and CDR2 is SVGAGI in the germline V gene. This CDR3 region has 16 residues. CDR3 protein: CASSYTQGSFSYEHYF.

The chain joins TRBV4-1 to TRBJ1-1. CDR1 MGHRA and CDR2 YSYEKL come from the germline V gene. The CDR3 is made up of 16 amino acids. The CDR3: CASSREWGLANTEAFF.

J is TRBJ1-2 and V is TRBV12-3 or TRBV12-4. The length of the CDR3 is 14 residues. The CDR3 sequence: CASSFEGYDYGYTF.

The genes are TRBV28 and TRBJ1-1; there is no DNA to check the TCRdb D call of TRBD1. CDR1 is MDHEN, CDR2 SYDVKM, per germline. CDR3 length: 15 amino acids. The CDR3 reads CASRPKQGWETEAFF.

The chain uses TRBV2 and TRBJ2-7; TCRdb's assignment of TRBD2 cannot be checked, as there is no DNA. CDR1 and CDR2 (germline): SNHLY, FYNNEI. The length of the CDR3 is 16 residues. CDR3 in amino acids: CASSEPSGVTSYEQYF.

The chain employs TRBV6-4 and TRBJ2-2. CDR3 length equals 13 residues. In germline, CDR1 is MRHNA, CDR2 SNTAGT. The CDR3: CASRSLNTGELFF.

V and J are TRBV5-1 and TRBJ1-1. CDR1 and CDR2 from the germline V gene are SGHRS and YFSETQ. The CDR3 contains 17 residues. This chain's CDR3 is CASSLSSSTVLNTEAFF.

The V and J genes are TRBV29-1 and TRBJ2-7; no DNA is available, so the TRBD1 call from TCRdb remains unchecked. The CDR3 sequence is 14 residues long. Germline CDR1 is SQVTM and CDR2 is ANQGSEA. CDR3 residues: CSVQIAGREDEQYF.